The clone carrying this TCR beta chain was detected only once. The sample is drawn from a study of blood T cell repertoires in COVID-19. Study information: Italy, Spain and the United States were the sources of the convalescent and acute COVID-19 samples. T cells, B-cell-depleted T cells, or PBMCs provided the cDNA or gDNA that served as material.

Method: immunoSEQ multiplex PCR; TCRdb's copy keeps in-frame clones and lacks some. This repertoire shows about 350,000 clones, about 90% found once; its top ten account for more than 0.8%. The CDR3 runs 16 residues. Germline assignment: CDR1 LNHDA and CDR2 SQIVND (reference sequence). Unmatched junction bases numbered 8, after V lost 3 bases and J lost 3 bases. The participants were between about 18 and 90 years old and came from some 25 US areas. Cohort 3 donors were reported recovered after two negative PCRs, clearance, or symptom resolution. The chain has TRBV19 and TRBJ2-1; 7 nucleotides align to TRBD1. The source material was PBMCs or T cells enriched from blood (not recorded which). The receptor comes from a woman under 40 who had recovered from COVID-19. The DNA of the CDR3 is TGTGCCAGTAGTATCGGGACAGCACGACTCTACAATGAGCAGTTCTTC. Translation: CASSIGTARLYNEQFF.